The 28 T cell receptor beta chains below all came from one sample that was sequenced in a study of T cells after yellow fever vaccination. Via MiXCR, TCRdb re-called the 5' RACE reads, giving one row per CDR3 protein. The sample lists over 300,000 distinct CDR3 sequences; around 4% were seen once. The sequencing here drew on PBMCs, taken on the day of the yellow fever booster vaccination. The receptor set was obtained from a man between 18 and 29 years old who received the YFV17D yellow fever vaccine.

The rearrangement uses TRBV4-3 and TRBJ2-3; the D call may be TRBD1 or TRBD2 (5 bases each). Trimming took off 4 bases at V and 2 bases at J, with 16 bases between the two ends. The CDR3 is 16 residues long. In germline, CDR1 is LGHNA, CDR2 YSLEER. The CDR3 protein is CASSPRLWDHTDTQYF. In DNA form, the CDR3 reads TGCGCCAGCAGCCCCCGCCTTTGGGACCACACAGATACGCAGTATTTT.

In this sample, this clonotype turned up many times. J is TRBJ2-5 and V is TRBV28; D is unresolved. Per the germline V gene, CDR1 is MDHEN and CDR2 is SYDVKM. The V end lost 2 bases, the J end lost 4 bases, and 11 bases lay between the germline ends. The CDR3 is 14 residues long. The CDR3 DNA follows: TGTGCCAGCAGTTTACCCTCCAACGTAGAGACCCAGTACTTC. This codes for CASSLPSNVETQYF.

The V gene is TRBV12-3 or TRBV12-4, the J gene TRBJ1-3, with no clear D. V gave up 7 bases and J gave up 7 bases, with 11 bases separating them. The CDR3 runs to 12 residues. DNA of the CDR3: TGTGCCAGCACCAAAAAAAGTAACACCATATATTTT. Its translation: CASTKKSNTIYF.

This clonotype was recorded many times. The chain is built from TRBV5-1 and TRBJ2-2; the D is unclear. Germline V CDR1 and CDR2: SGHRS, YFSETQ. This CDR3 spans 15 amino acids. Trimming removed 0 bases from V and 3 bases from J, with 9 bases in between. The CDR3 is CASSLESRDTGELFF. CDR3 bases: TGCGCCAGCAGCTTGGAATCCCGGGACACCGGGGAGCTGTTTTTT.

This clonotype appeared many times. In DNA, the CDR3 is TGTGCCAGCAGCTTCTGGCAAGATACGCAGTATTTT. Protein product: CASSFWQDTQYF. The gene calls are TRBV7-2 and TRBJ2-3; D not resolved. The CDR3 has 12 amino acids. Trimming removed 3 bases from V and 5 bases from J, with 6 bases in between. Germline-derived CDR1 and CDR2 are SGHTA and FQGNSA.

This clonotype has just a few counts. The rearrangement joins TRBV7-9 to TRBJ1-6; maybe TRBD1 (5 bases). Germline values: CDR1 SEHNR, CDR2 FQNEAQ (reference sequence). The CDR3 runs to 16 residues. Trimming took 2 bases from V and 0 from J, leaving 8 bases between them. The CDR3 protein is CASSLRGSSYNSPLHF. The CDR3 DNA reads TGTGCCAGCAGCTTAAGGGGAAGCTCCTATAATTCACCCCTCCACTTT. Variable domain in full (rest from reference TRBV7-9 and TRBJ1-6): DTGVSQNPRHKITKRGQNVTFRCDPISEHNRLYWYRQTLGQGPEFLTYFQNEAQLEKSRLLSDRFSAERPKGSFSTLEIQRTEQGDSAMYLCASSLRGSSYNSPLHFGNGTRLTVT.

Ten or more counts support this clonotype. This sequence joins TRBV29-1 and TRBJ2-1; D is unresolved. The germline CDR1 and CDR2 sequences are SQVTM and ANQGSEA. The CDR3 sequence is 11 residues long. V shed 5 bases and J shed 5 bases, with 7 bases lying between them. CDR3 in amino acids: CSVFSNNEQFF. The CDR3 DNA sequence: TGCAGCGTTTTTTCGAACAATGAGCAGTTCTTC.

This clonotype was detected a few times. V and J are TRBV7-2 and TRBJ1-2; 9 nucleotides match TRBD1. Per the germline V gene, CDR1 is SGHTA and CDR2 is FQGNSA. This CDR3 region has 13 residues. J gave up 6 bases and V 4 bases, and 3 bases lay outside the gene matches. The CDR3 protein is CASSYGTGNGYTF. The CDR3 DNA reads TGTGCCAGCAGCTACGGGACAGGGAATGGCTACACCTTC.

The rearrangement joins TRBV20-1 to TRBJ2-5; D tentatively reads TRBD1 or TRBD2 (5 bases each). CDR3 length equals 12 residues. Deletions cut 1 base from V and 7 bases from J, with 10 bases between. Germline CDR1 is DFQATT and CDR2 is SNEGSKA (reference sequence). This chain's CDR3 is CSARAGPRTQYF. The CDR3 DNA sequence: TGCAGTGCTAGAGCGGGGCCACGGACCCAGTACTTC.

This clonotype appeared a few times. This chain joins TRBV29-1 and TRBJ1-2, with 8 bases lining up with TRBD1. V gave up 3 bases and J gave up 4 bases; unmatched junction bases: 4. The CDR3 has 13 amino acids. CDR1 and CDR2 (germline): SQVTM, ANQGSEA. As DNA, the CDR3 is TGCAGCGTTGAGACAGGGGCGGGCTATGGCTACACCTTC. Translating gives CSVETGAGYGYTF.

This clonotype was seen repeatedly, ten times or more. This rearrangement joins TRBV4-1 to TRBJ1-2, with 9 nucleotides matching TRBD1. Germline V gene lookup returns CDR1 MGHRA and CDR2 YSYEKL. This CDR3 is built from 14 residues. The trim removed 4 bases at V and 8 bases at J, leaving 8 bases unmatched. The CDR3 is CASSLPGQGDGYTF. The CDR3 bases are TGCGCCAGCAGCCTCCCGGGACAGGGCGACGGCTACACCTTC.

This clonotype came up many times. The chain is built from TRBV7-3 and TRBJ2-5; 7 bases match TRBD1. Germline-derived CDR1 and CDR2 are SGHTA and FQGTGA. Germline trimming cut 5 bases from V and 6 bases from J; bases unmatched to any gene: 9. This CDR3 has 14 residues. The DNA for the CDR3 is TGTGCCAGCAGCGTAGATGGACAGGCGAAGACCCAGTACTTC. Amino acid sequence: CASSVDGQAKTQYF.

In its sample, this clonotype was seen many times. The chain uses TRBV6-5 and TRBJ2-7; TRBD2 matches 7 bases. Germline assignment: CDR1 MNHEY and CDR2 SVGAGI. CDR3 size: 13 residues. Trimming took 6 bases from V and 1 from J; bases not matched to a gene: 3. CDR3 sequence: CASRRGLSYEQYV. In nucleotides, the CDR3 is TGTGCCAGCAGGCGGGGGTTGTCCTACGAGCAGTACGTC.

The genes are TRBV12-3 or TRBV12-4 and TRBJ2-5; the D call may be TRBD1 or TRBD2 (5 bases each). Trimming pared 5 bases from V and 5 bases from J, leaving 15 bases between. The CDR3 totals 14 residues. The CDR3 DNA reads TGTGCCAGCAGTCCCAGGGTATCGGGGGAGACCCAGTACTTC. This translates into CASSPRVSGETQYF.

This clonotype was seen at least ten times. V and J are TRBV7-2 and TRBJ2-2; D is unresolved. The germline V gene has CDR1 SGHTA and CDR2 FQGNSA. CDR3 size: 15 residues. Trimming removed 3 bases at V and 1 base at J, with 9 bases between. CDR3 nucleotides: TGTGCCAGCAGCTTTTCCCCAGGGAACACCGGGGAGCTGTTTTTT. Protein: CASSFSPGNTGELFF.

This clonotype was seen more than once but under ten times. The rearrangement links TRBV2 to TRBJ1-6; no firm D call. Germline lookup yields CDR1 SNHLY and CDR2 FYNNEI. CDR3 length: 15 residues. V was trimmed by 3 bases and J by 9 bases, leaving 15 bases between them. CDR3 in amino acids: CASSEAPRTGSPLHF. The DNA for the CDR3 is TGTGCCAGCAGTGAGGCCCCCCGGACGGGTTCACCCCTCCACTTT. The full variable domain, its missing parts supplied by reference TRBV2 and TRBJ1-6, is EPEVTQTPSHQVTQMGQEVILRCVPISNHLYFYWYRQILGQKVEFLVSFYNNEISEKSEIFDDQFSVERPDGSNFTLKIRSTKLEDSAMYFCASSEAPRTGSPLHFGNGTRLTVT.

This clonotype was counted at least ten times. The chain uses TRBV12-3 or TRBV12-4 and TRBJ2-2, with D perhaps being TRBD1 or TRBD2 (5 bases each). Trimming took off 3 bases at V and 6 bases at J, with 8 bases between the two ends. This CDR3 spans 13 amino acids. CDR3 amino acids: CASSFGGSGELFF. DNA for the CDR3: TGTGCCAGCAGTTTTGGGGGTTCCGGGGAGCTGTTTTTT.

This clonotype has a count of ten or more. The chain employs TRBV7-2 and TRBJ2-1; D might be TRBD2 (7 bases). Trimming took off 6 bases at V and 4 bases at J, with 19 bases between the two ends. Looked up from germline, CDR1 is SGHTA and CDR2 is FQGNSA. CDR3 length: 16 amino acids. In nucleotides, the CDR3 is TGTGCCAGCAGTCCAACCTGGGGGGGCCATTACAATGAGCAGTTCTTC. Amino acid sequence: CASSPTWGGHYNEQFF.

This clonotype has ten or more counts. CDR3 DNA: TGCAGCGTGGTAAGAGACAGGGACGAGCAGTACTTC. It translates to CSVVRDRDEQYF. V is TRBV29-1 and J is TRBJ2-7; 7 positions match TRBD1. This CDR3 is 12 amino acids long. The V gene end was trimmed by 6 bases and the J gene end by 5 bases; junction bases not matched to a gene: 7. Germline CDR1 SQVTM, CDR2 ANQGSEA.

At least ten counts were recorded for this clonotype. The chain joins TRBV9 to TRBJ1-6; D gene uncertain. The germline V gene encodes CDR1 SGDLS and CDR2 YYNGEE. Trimming stripped 2 bases from V and 10 bases from J, with 16 bases between. CDR3 size: 15 residues. DNA of the CDR3: TGTGCCAGCAGCGTCGGGCCGCTGGTGGGGTCACCCCTCCACTTT. Protein: CASSVGPLVGSPLHF.

This clonotype was counted many times. The rearrangement joins TRBV7-2 to TRBJ2-1, with 7 positions matching TRBD1. V lost 5 bases and J lost 9; bases outside the gene matches: 7. The CDR3 spans 13 residues. Germline loops: CDR1 SGHTA, CDR2 FQGNSA. CDR3 bases: TGTGCCAGCAGCCGAGGACAGGTTGGTGAGCAGTTCTTC. Protein sequence: CASSRGQVGEQFF.

The rearrangement joins TRBV2 to TRBJ2-7, with 9 positions matching TRBD1. Germline V gene data show CDR1 as SNHLY and CDR2 as FYNNEI. This CDR3 is built from 15 residues. V shed 8 bases and J 6 bases; nucleotides not matched to a gene: 14. CDR3 region: CASHLPPDRGSEQYV. In nucleotides, the CDR3 is TGTGCCAGCCACCTCCCCCCGGACAGGGGCTCCGAGCAGTACGTC.

This clonotype was recorded a few times. The rearrangement uses TRBV2 and TRBJ1-1; no clear D. Germline loops: CDR1 SNHLY, CDR2 FYNNEI. Trimming took 7 bases from V and 4 from J, leaving 19 bases between them. This CDR3 spans 15 amino acids. CDR3 DNA: TGTGCCAGCAATCGGGAAGGGTTGTCAGGCACTGAAGCTTTCTTT. This codes for CASNREGLSGTEAFF. Full variable domain (rest looked up from reference TRBV2 and TRBJ1-1): EPEVTQTPSHQVTQMGQEVILRCVPISNHLYFYWYRQILGQKVEFLVSFYNNEISEKSEIFDDQFSVERPDGSNFTLKIRSTKLEDSAMYFCASNREGLSGTEAFFGQGTRLTVV.

There are a few counts of this clonotype. J is TRBJ1-2 and V is TRBV5-1; D perhaps matches TRBD1 (6 bases). Between the trimmed V and J ends, which lost 7 bases and 2 bases, there was a span of 15 bases. This CDR3 has 14 amino acids. The germline gives CDR1 SGHRS, CDR2 YFSETQ. The CDR3 DNA sequence: TGCGCCAGCCAGCCCTGGACAGCAAACTATGGCTACACCTTC. Its translation: CASQPWTANYGYTF.

This clonotype was seen repeatedly, ten times or more. The chain joins TRBV20-1 to TRBJ2-5, with D maybe TRBD2 (5 bases). The CDR3 is 13 amino acids. Germline CDR1 reads DFQATT; CDR2 reads SNEGSKA (reference sequence). The CDR3 spells CSPEGPQRETQYF. The CDR3 DNA sequence: TGCAGCCCAGAGGGCCCACAGCGAGAGACCCAGTACTTC.

This clonotype was seen at least ten times. This CDR3 is CASSPRPGQENIQYF. DNA of the CDR3: TGTGCCAGCAGCCCTAGACCGGGACAGGAAAACATTCAGTACTTC. The chain uses TRBV7-8 and TRBJ2-4; 8 bases are shared with TRBD1. The J segment lost 5 bases and the V segment lost 5 bases, leaving 8 bases of the junction unmatched. From germline, CDR1 is SGHVS and CDR2 FQNEAQ. The length of the CDR3 is 15 residues.

The table lists this clonotype with many counts. The V and J genes are TRBV6-1 and TRBJ2-3; D possibly corresponds to TRBD1 (6 bases). This CDR3 spans 15 amino acids. Germline loops: CDR1 MNHNS, CDR2 SASEGT. V was clipped by 4 bases and J by 2 bases, with 13 bases between them. The CDR3 DNA is TGTGCCAGCAGTGCCGAGACAGGCCTCACAGATACGCAGTATTTT. This encodes CASSAETGLTDTQYF.

The V call is TRBV4-2, the J call TRBJ2-2; 8 positions agree with TRBD1. The V gene end was trimmed by 3 bases and the J gene end by 6 bases; junction bases not matched to a gene: 12. The CDR3 spans 17 residues. Germline loops: CDR1 LGHNA, CDR2 YNFKEQ. The CDR3 reads CASSQETGTGRSGELFF. The CDR3, as DNA: TGTGCCAGCAGCCAGGAAACCGGGACAGGCCGTTCCGGGGAGCTGTTTTTT.